These 32 T cell receptor beta chains were sequenced from one sample in a study of cytomegalovirus exposure and HLA in healthy donors. The protocol was immunoSEQ multiplex PCR, while the TCRdb copy is restricted to in-frame clones and leaves out a portion. Of 130,000 or so clones in the sample, 85% to 90% were seen once. Material for sequencing was PBMCs. The receptors were sampled from a woman in her 30s in good health and CMV-seropositive.

The chain is built from TRBV29-1 and TRBJ2-2; the D gene is possibly TRBD2 (6 bases). CDR3 length: 13 residues. V was cut by 6 bases and J by 6 bases, with 14 bases left in between. Germline V gives CDR1 SQVTM, CDR2 ANQGSEA. The CDR3, as DNA: TGCAGCGTGATTATATCGGGGGCCGGGGAGCTGTTTTTT. Protein: CSVIISGAGELFF.

CDR3 sequence reads: CASSYNNEQFF. DNA for the CDR3: TGCGCCAGCAGCTATAACAATGAGCAGTTCTTC. The rearrangement joins TRBV5-1 to TRBJ2-1; D is unclear. Germline-derived CDR1 and CDR2 are SGHRS and YFSETQ. The CDR3 spans 11 residues. With 3 bases removed from V and 5 bases from J, the gap between germline ends came to 3 bases.

The chain employs TRBV5-6 and TRBJ2-2, with 9 bases matching TRBD1. Germline V gives CDR1 SGHDT, CDR2 YYEEEE. V lost 8 bases to trimming and J lost 6 bases; unmatched junction nucleotides: 5. The CDR3 sequence is 13 residues long. This CDR3 is CASGTGLPGELFF. CDR3 in DNA: TGTGCCAGTGGGACAGGGCTCCCCGGGGAGCTGTTTTTT.

This chain joins TRBV19 and TRBJ1-1; D ambiguous. CDR3 length: 13 amino acids. Germline V gene sequence: CDR1 LNHDA, CDR2 SQIVND (reference sequence). V lost 5 bases to trimming and J lost 5 bases, with 12 bases between them. This chain's CDR3 is CASSRGGFTEAFF. The CDR3 DNA follows: TGTGCCAGTAGTCGGGGTGGATTTACTGAAGCTTTCTTT.

CDR3 coding DNA: TGTGCCAGCAGCAAGGACAGGGGGGCCAGGCAGCCCCAGCATTTT. Translated: CASSKDRGARQPQHF. The chain recombines TRBV2 with TRBJ1-5, with 10 bases identical to TRBD1. This CDR3 region has 15 residues. Germline V gene sequence: CDR1 SNHLY, CDR2 FYNNEI. V shed 6 bases, J shed 7 bases, and the junction held 9 bases outside the gene matches.

The J gene is TRBJ2-5, the V gene TRBV28, with 8 bases fitting TRBD1. With 4 bases clipped from V and 2 bases from J, the junction kept 6 bases outside the gene matches. Germline V CDR1 and CDR2: MDHEN, SYDVKM. This CDR3 is 15 amino acids long. CDR3 in DNA: TGTGCCAGCAGTTCCCTCAGACAGGGGCAAGAGACCCAGTACTTC. Its translation: CASSSLRQGQETQYF.

The table lists this clone with a count of one. This sequence joins TRBV27 and TRBJ2-5; 8 nucleotides agree with TRBD2. The end of the DNA is better explained by TRBJ2-7, so the J call may be wrong. The CDR3 runs to 15 residues. Germline V gene data show CDR1 as MNHEY and CDR2 as SMNVEV (reference sequence). As DNA, the CDR3 is TGTGCCAGCAGTCCCGGACTAGCCCTAGCCTACGAGCAGTACTTC. Its translation: CASSPGLALAYEQYF.

The V and J genes are TRBV18 and TRBJ1-5; a weak D match, TRBD1 (6 bases). There are 15 residues in the CDR3. The V and J ends lost 8 bases and 2 bases respectively, with 16 bases between them. Germline V gene data show CDR1 as KGHSH and CDR2 as LQKENI. DNA for the CDR3: TGTGCCAGCACTGCCCCAGGGGCCGGCAATCAGCCCCAGCATTTT. This gives the protein CASTAPGAGNQPQHF.

This chain connects TRBV7-9 to TRBJ1-2; D remains ambiguous. The V and J ends lost 2 bases and 6 bases respectively, with 10 bases between them. This CDR3 region has 13 residues. Germline CDR1 reads SEHNR; CDR2 reads FQNEAQ (reference sequence). CDR3 amino acids: CASSLNSRDGYTF. CDR3 nucleotides: TGTGCCAGCAGCTTAAACAGCCGAGATGGCTACACCTTC.

This clone was recorded only once. The CDR3 protein is CASSEPPGQGAQETQYF. DNA of the CDR3: TGTGCCAGCAGTGAACCCCCGGGACAGGGGGCACAAGAGACCCAGTACTTC. The V and J genes are TRBV2 and TRBJ2-5; 12 positions match TRBD1. The V and J ends lost 2 bases and 2 bases, in that order; junction bases with no gene match: 6. This CDR3 contains 17 residues. Germline V gene sequence: CDR1 SNHLY, CDR2 FYNNEI.

This clone occurred once. The genes are TRBV28 and TRBJ2-5; TRBD2 is a possible D gene (6 bases). The CDR3 runs 14 residues. V gave up 5 bases and J gave up 7 bases, with 17 bases separating them. The germline V gene encodes CDR1 MDHEN and CDR2 SYDVKM. CDR3 sequence: CASSPWGGAGTQYF. Written as DNA, the CDR3 is TGTGCCAGCAGTCCGTGGGGCGGGGCGGGGACCCAGTACTTC.

This clone was observed once. The genes are TRBV4-1 and TRBJ1-2; a possible D gene is TRBD1 (6 bases). The CDR3 has 16 residues. Trimming cost V 4 bases and J 0 bases, with 15 bases left between them. CDR1 and CDR2 from the germline V gene are MGHRA and YSYEKL. CDR3 region: CASSRKAQGTNYGYTF. CDR3 nucleotides: TGCGCCAGCAGCCGCAAGGCACAGGGCACTAACTATGGCTACACCTTC.

This chain connects TRBV7-8 to TRBJ2-1; tentatively, D is TRBD1 (6 bases). CDR1 is SGHVS, CDR2 FQNEAQ, per germline. The CDR3 covers 15 residues. Trimming cost V 1 base and J 6 bases, with 13 bases left between them. CDR3 bases: TGTGCCAGCAGCTTAGGATTTGGGGGCACCAATGAGCAGTTCTTC. Translating gives CASSLGFGGTNEQFF.

The chain couples TRBV28 to TRBJ1-2; no firm D call. CDR1 and CDR2 (germline): MDHEN, SYDVKM. The V and J ends lost 4 bases and 3 bases respectively, with 9 bases between them. The CDR3 loop spans 13 amino acids. The CDR3 region is CASSSVRDYGYTF. In DNA form, the CDR3 reads TGTGCCAGCAGTTCAGTCCGGGACTATGGCTACACCTTC.

The chain couples TRBV29-1 to TRBJ2-2; D is perhaps TRBD2 (6 bases). V dropped 6 bases and J dropped 11 bases, with 16 bases sitting between them. Per the germline V gene, CDR1 is SQVTM and CDR2 is ANQGSEA. This CDR3 region has 12 residues. DNA for the CDR3: TGCAGCGTACCGGGACCGGAGGGAGAGCTGTTTTTT. As protein: CSVPGPEGELFF.

The chain recombines TRBV14 with TRBJ2-1, with 7 bases that match TRBD1. Germline V gene lookup returns CDR1 SGHDN and CDR2 FVKESK. V lost 1 base, J lost 0 bases, and 6 bases stayed unmatched. There are 17 residues in the CDR3. The CDR3 here is CASSQVSGGGSYNEQFF. CDR3 in DNA: TGTGCCAGCAGCCAAGTTTCAGGGGGTGGCTCCTACAATGAGCAGTTCTTC.

This chain links TRBV5-4 with TRBJ1-2, with TRBD1 matching 7 bases. The CDR3 covers 15 residues. J gave up 3 bases and V 3 bases, and 8 bases lay outside the gene matches. Germline CDR1 is SGHNT and CDR2 is YYREEE (reference sequence). The CDR3 coding sequence is TGTGCCAGCAGCTCGCTGACAGGGTCCCACTATGGCTACACCTTC. Translating gives CASSSLTGSHYGYTF.

This clone was detected once. This chain links TRBV4-1 with TRBJ2-1; D is undetermined. The ends were cut back, 0 bases at V and 7 bases at J, with 4 bases in the middle. Germline assignment: CDR1 MGHRA and CDR2 YSYEKL. CDR3 size: 12 residues. The CDR3 DNA sequence: TGCGCCAGCAGCCAAGATCGGAATGAGCAGTTCTTC. It codes for CASSQDRNEQFF.

The genes are TRBV5-1 and TRBJ2-1; 13 positions match TRBD2. The germline CDR1 and CDR2 sequences are SGHRS and YFSETQ. This CDR3 contains 16 residues. With V trimmed by 0 bases and J by 6 bases, 3 bases remained unmatched. CDR3 region: CASSLGLAGGGNEQFF. In nucleotides, the CDR3 is TGCGCCAGCAGCTTGGGACTAGCGGGAGGAGGCAATGAGCAGTTCTTC.

The chain has TRBV2 and TRBJ1-4, with TRBD1 as a possible D gene (5 bases). The length of the CDR3 is 15 residues. The V and J ends lost 5 bases and 6 bases respectively, with 16 bases between them. Germline values: CDR1 SNHLY, CDR2 FYNNEI. CDR3: CASSRVALGDEKLFF. The CDR3 DNA reads TGTGCCAGCAGTCGTGTAGCCCTAGGGGATGAAAAACTGTTTTTT. The entire variable domain, with the rest obtained from reference TRBV2 and TRBJ1-4, is as follows: EPEVTQTPSHQVTQMGQEVILRCVPISNHLYFYWYRQILGQKVEFLVSFYNNEISEKSEIFDDQFSVERPDGSNFTLKIRSTKLEDSAMYFCASSRVALGDEKLFFGSGTQLSVL.

The V and J genes are TRBV5-1 and TRBJ2-7; 8 bases are shared with TRBD1. There are 15 residues in the CDR3. Per germline, CDR1 SGHRS and CDR2 YFSETQ. Trimming at V came to 2 bases and at J to 1 base, leaving 5 bases not matched to a gene. Written as DNA, the CDR3 is TGCGCCAGCAGCTTTAGGACAGGGAGGTCCTACGAGCAGTACTTC. This codes for CASSFRTGRSYEQYF.

The V call is TRBV25-1, the J call TRBJ1-2; 8 bases fit TRBD1. Germline V gene data show CDR1 as MGHDK and CDR2 as SYGVNS. V lost 4 bases to trimming and J lost 6 bases; unmatched junction nucleotides: 7. This CDR3 is built from 14 residues. This CDR3 is CASSVGTGGDGYTF. In DNA form, the CDR3 reads TGTGCCAGCAGTGTAGGGACAGGTGGCGATGGCTACACCTTC.

V is TRBV28 and J is TRBJ2-5; TRBD2 might be the D (6 bases). Germline lookup yields CDR1 MDHEN and CDR2 SYDVKM. The CDR3 totals 15 residues. The germline V and J ends were trimmed by 8 bases and 0 bases, with 16 bases remaining between them. CDR3 sequence: CASHAAGLYQETQYF. The CDR3 bases are TGTGCCAGCCACGCAGCGGGTCTATACCAAGAGACCCAGTACTTC. The complete variable domain, with remaining parts taken from reference TRBV28 and TRBJ2-5, reads DVKVTQSSRYLVKRTGEKVFLECVQDMDHENMFWYRQDPGLGLRLIYFSYDVKMKEKGDIPEGYSVSREKKERFSLILESASTNQTSMYLCASHAAGLYQETQYFGPGTRLLVL.

The chain combines TRBV7-9 with TRBJ2-7; perhaps TRBD1 as D (5 bases). The germline CDR1 and CDR2 sequences are SEHNR and FQNEAQ (reference sequence). This CDR3 contains 11 residues. Trimming took 5 bases from V and 6 from J, leaving 8 bases between them. CDR3 sequence: CASSPGSEQYF. The CDR3 bases are TGTGCCAGCAGCCCAGGGTCCGAGCAGTACTTC.

The V call is TRBV28, the J call TRBJ2-5; 12 bases match TRBD2. CDR3 size: 18 residues. Germline-derived CDR1 and CDR2 are MDHEN and SYDVKM. V trimming: 3 bases; J trimming: 5 bases; junction bases outside the gene matches: 13. The CDR3 DNA sequence: TGTGCCAGCAGTTTGTCGGGACTAGCGGGTCGAACATGGGAGACCCAGTACTTC. Encoded protein: CASSLSGLAGRTWETQYF. Filled out from reference TRBV28 and TRBJ2-5, the complete variable domain reads DVKVTQSSRYLVKRTGEKVFLECVQDMDHENMFWYRQDPGLGLRLIYFSYDVKMKEKGDIPEGYSVSREKKERFSLILESASTNQTSMYLCASSLSGLAGRTWETQYFGPGTRLLVL.

This chain uses TRBV6-5 with TRBJ1-5, with D possibly TRBD1 on 6 matching bases. Trimming left V 4 bases short and J 4 bases short, with 8 bases between. CDR3 size: 13 residues. Germline values: CDR1 MNHEY, CDR2 SVGAGI. CDR3 nucleotides: TGTGCCAGCAGTTGGACAGCTAATCAGCCCCAGCATTTT. Amino acid sequence: CASSWTANQPQHF.

This rearrangement joins TRBV28 to TRBJ2-1, with a tentative D call TRBD2 (6 bases). The length of the CDR3 is 15 residues. Germline loops: CDR1 MDHEN, CDR2 SYDVKM. V gave up 7 bases and J gave up 8 bases, with 21 bases separating them. CDR3 DNA sequence: TGTGCCAGCACCTTCGGGAGATACTTGGGAGATGAGCAGTTCTTC. This translates into CASTFGRYLGDEQFF.

J is TRBJ2-5 and V is TRBV2; 8 bases match TRBD1. Germline assignment: CDR1 SNHLY and CDR2 FYNNEI. The CDR3 totals 15 residues. Trimming cost V 3 bases and J 1 base; bases outside gene matches: 4. The CDR3 is CASSDSGGTQETQYF. CDR3 DNA: TGTGCCAGCAGTGATTCAGGGGGCACCCAAGAGACCCAGTACTTC.

The rearrangement joins TRBV6-5 to TRBJ2-7; D might be TRBD2 (6 bases). The V end lost 5 bases, the J end lost 4 bases, and 12 bases lay between the germline ends. The CDR3 extends over 13 amino acids. Germline V lookup: CDR1 MNHEY, CDR2 SVGAGI. The CDR3 DNA sequence: TGTGCCAGCAGTACCCCGGGGACTTACGAGCAGTACTTC. Translated: CASSTPGTYEQYF.

The chain employs TRBV29-1 and TRBJ1-2; D is unclear. CDR3 size: 13 residues. V gave up 6 bases and J gave up 4 bases, with 15 bases separating them. Germline values: CDR1 SQVTM, CDR2 ANQGSEA. Here the CDR3 DNA reads TGCAGCGTCTTCCCGGGAGACGCCTATGGCTACACCTTC. Translated, it gives CSVFPGDAYGYTF.

Here the CDR3 reads CASSTQGATETQYF. The CDR3 region has the DNA TGTGCCAGCAGTACACAGGGGGCCACGGAGACCCAGTACTTC. The rearrangement links TRBV6-6 to TRBJ2-5; 9 positions match TRBD1. The germline V gene encodes CDR1 MNHNY and CDR2 SVGAGI (reference sequence). V was clipped by 5 bases and J by 5 bases; unmatched bases: 6. The CDR3 loop spans 14 amino acids.

J is TRBJ1-3 and V is TRBV5-1; no reliable D call. CDR3 length: 15 residues. The V end lost 0 bases, the J end lost 0 bases, and 7 bases lay between the germline ends. Germline CDR1 reads SGHRS; CDR2 reads YFSETQ. CDR3 bases: TGCGCCAGCAGCTTGGACCCGAGCTCTGGAAACACCATATATTTT. As protein: CASSLDPSSGNTIYF.